A selection of T cell receptor beta chains follows, all from one sample in a study of blood T cell repertoires in COVID-19. Libraries were prepared by immunoSEQ multiplex PCR; TCRdb keeps only in-frame clonotypes and omits some of them. The sample yields around 99,000 clones, approximately 87% seen once. The sample consisted of peripheral blood. The receptors were gathered from a woman between 45 and 60 years old with acute or convalescent COVID-19. CDR3s include the opening cysteine and the closing phenylalanine or tryptophan. The D gene is left open where the match is weak. Rows may omit the clone size; those that give it use once, few, many or a size class.

CATRATDSNQPQHF,TGTGCCACCAGAGCGACAGATAGCAATCAGCCCCAGCATTTT,-,TRBV15,once,TRBJ1-5
CASSYSGEVGTEAFF,TGTGCCAGCAGTTACTCGGGAGAGGTTGGCACTGAAGCTTTCTTT,-,TRBV6-5,-,TRBJ1-1
CASSPHRGSNEKLFF,TGTGCCAGCAGCCCTCACAGGGGAAGTAATGAAAAACTGTTTTTT,TRBD1,TRBV11-2,-,TRBJ1-4
CASSFDRGPYGYTF,TGTGCCAGTAGTTTCGACAGGGGCCCCTATGGCTACACCTTC,TRBD1,TRBV19,-,TRBJ1-2
CASSLAWELETQYF,TGTGCCAGCAGCTTAGCTTGGGAGTTGGAGACCCAGTACTTC,-,TRBV11-2,-,TRBJ2-5
CASSQWDLAKNIQYF,TGCGCCAGCAGCCAATGGGACTTAGCCAAAAACATTCAGTACTTC,-,TRBV5-1,-,TRBJ2-4
CASSIGGRVTQPQHF,TGTGCCAGTAGTATCGGTGGCAGGGTTACTCAGCCCCAGCATTTT,-,TRBV19,-,TRBJ1-5
CASSVIAGGSYEQYF,TGTGCCAGCAGTGTTATAGCGGGGGGTTCCTACGAGCAGTACTTC,TRBD2,TRBV6-4,-,TRBJ2-7
CASSSTGVVNYGYTF,TGCGCCAGCAGCTCGACAGGGGTCGTTAACTATGGCTACACCTTC,TRBD1,TRBV5-1,-,TRBJ1-2
CASSMEQGVTEAFF,TGTGCCAGCAGCATGGAACAGGGAGTCACTGAAGCTTTCTTT,-,TRBV5-4,-,TRBJ1-1
CASSGRAGGMGGYTF,TGTGCCAGTAGCGGAAGGGCAGGGGGCATGGGTGGCTACACCTTC,TRBD1,TRBV19,-,TRBJ1-2
CASSNFGQGEGAFF,TGTGCCAGCAGTAACTTTGGACAGGGGGAGGGAGCTTTCTTT,TRBD1,TRBV6-5,-,TRBJ1-1
CASRETGGWGSEAFF,TGTGCCAGTAGAGAAACAGGGGGTTGGGGGAGTGAAGCTTTCTTT,TRBD1,TRBV19,-,TRBJ1-1
CASSLSPVSYEQYF,TGTGCCAGCAGTTTATCCCCAGTCTCCTACGAGCAGTACTTC,-,TRBV27,-,TRBJ2-7
CAISEVGAITEAFF,TGTGCCATCAGTGAGGTGGGGGCGATTACTGAAGCTTTCTTT,-,TRBV10-3,-,TRBJ1-1
CASRSWRGEGNTIYF,TGTGCCAGCAGATCTTGGCGGGGTGAGGGAAACACCATATATTTT,-,TRBV7-9,-,TRBJ1-3